The 27 T cell receptor beta chains given below trace back to one sample, sequenced in a study of regulatory T cells in long-lasting Graves disease. CDR3-region Arm-PCR and iRepertoire HTBI primers produced the TCR beta libraries. TCRdb processed the multiplex PCR reads anew with MiXCR; each CDR3 protein has one entry. The data contain approximately 350,000 distinct CDR3 sequences, approximately 23% of them singletons. The time point: persistent/refractory GD, antithyroid drugs over 5 years with positive TRAb. PBMC-derived RNA was used for the TCR library. Sample: peripheral blood mononuclear cells (PBMCs), taken when the disease was refractory, from a patient treated with antithyroid drugs. The origin of the receptors is a woman aged 35 to 49 with Graves disease.

Worth noting for this clonotype: A much larger clone differs from this one at a single base, so this may be a read error. The chain joins TRBV6-5 to TRBJ1-1, with D tentatively TRBD1 (6 bases). V was pared by 2 bases and J by 6 bases, with 16 bases between. Germline V gene sequence: CDR1 MNHEY, CDR2 SVGAGI. The CDR3 spans 15 residues. CDR3: CASSYGSGARAEAFF. DNA for the CDR3: TGTGCCAGCAGTTACGGCTCAGGGGCGCGGGCTGAAGCTTTCTTT.

The V call is TRBV30, the J call TRBJ2-5, with TRBD2 as a possible D gene (6 bases). Deletions cut 6 bases from V and 2 bases from J, with 19 bases between. CDR3 size: 15 residues. Looked up from germline, CDR1 is GTSNPN and CDR2 is SVGIG (reference sequence). CDR3 in amino acids: CACNLGSGPQETQYF. In nucleotides, the CDR3 is TGTGCCTGCAATCTGGGGAGCGGGCCTCAAGAGACCCAGTACTTC.

V is TRBV5-1 and J is TRBJ2-2; 9 nucleotides match TRBD1. Looked up from germline, CDR1 is SGHRS and CDR2 is YFSETQ. The CDR3 is 15 residues long. The ends lost 5 bases at V and 2 bases at J; junction bases unmatched: 4. The CDR3 DNA is TGCGCCAGCAGATGGGACAGGGCCAACACCGGGGAGCTGTTTTTT. This sequence encodes CASRWDRANTGELFF. The whole variable domain, filled in from reference TRBV5-1 and TRBJ2-2, reads KAGVTQTPRYLIKTRGQQVTLSCSPISGHRSVSWYQQTPGQGLQFLFEYFSETQRNKGNFPGRFSGRQFSNSRSEMNVSTLELGDSALYLCASRWDRANTGELFFGEGSRLTVL.

This clonotype was seen ten or more times. The CDR3 coding sequence is TGTGCCAGCAGTTTCCATGAGCAGTTCTTC. It codes for CASSFHEQFF. The chain is built from TRBV28 and TRBJ2-1; the D is unclear. The germline V gene encodes CDR1 MDHEN and CDR2 SYDVKM. The CDR3 consists of 10 residues. The V and J ends lost 3 bases and 8 bases respectively, with 2 bases between them.

This clonotype was recorded once. V usage is TRBV20-1 and J usage is TRBJ1-2; D perhaps matches TRBD1 (6 bases). CDR3 length: 15 residues. Germline-derived CDR1 and CDR2 are DFQATT and SNEGSKA (reference sequence). V was cut by 3 bases and J by 4 bases, with 18 bases left in between. This chain's CDR3 is CSASPRDTGGYGYTF. The DNA for the CDR3 is TGCAGTGCTAGCCCCCGGGACACCGGGGGCTATGGCTACACCTTC.

This clonotype was picked up one time. The V call is TRBV6-2 or TRBV6-3, the J call TRBJ2-1, with D possibly being TRBD2 (6 bases). Germline CDR1 is MNHEY and CDR2 is SVGEGT. The CDR3 sequence is 15 residues long. The V end was cut by 4 bases, the J end by 2 bases, with 12 bases between. CDR3 in DNA: TGTGCCAGCAGTTTTACAGGAGGGCCCTACAATGAGCAGTTCTTC. Its protein is CASSFTGGPYNEQFF.

There are a few counts of this clonotype. V usage is TRBV20-1 and J usage is TRBJ2-7; D unresolved. The germline V gene has CDR1 DFQATT and CDR2 SNEGSKA (reference sequence). The CDR3 runs to 17 residues. The germline V and J ends were trimmed by 0 bases and 6 bases, with 24 bases remaining between them. This CDR3 reads CSARDGKNPDTMAEQYF. DNA for the CDR3: TGCAGTGCTAGAGATGGAAAGAACCCCGATACAATGGCCGAGCAGTACTTC.

The chain employs TRBV4-2 and TRBJ2-7; the match to TRBD2 covers 7 bases. V was pared by 2 bases and J by 3 bases, with 4 bases of the junction left unmatched. The CDR3 is 14 residues long. Looked up from germline, CDR1 is LGHNA and CDR2 is YNFKEQ. DNA of the CDR3: TGTGCCAGCAGCCAACTAGGGAGGGGCTACGAGCAGTACTTC. It yields the protein CASSQLGRGYEQYF.

The J gene is TRBJ2-2, the V gene TRBV18; D remains unclear. Trimming removed 3 bases from V and 4 bases from J, with 12 bases in between. Germline assignment: CDR1 KGHSH and CDR2 LQKENI. This CDR3 is built from 15 residues. CDR3 nucleotides: TGTGCCAGCTCACCGCCCTTATCGGGCACCGGGGAGCTGTTTTTT. Encoded protein: CASSPPLSGTGELFF.

This clonotype was counted between two and nine times. The V gene is TRBV2, the J gene TRBJ1-6; D possibly corresponds to TRBD1 (5 bases). The CDR3 runs 12 residues. V lost 6 bases and J lost 12, with 12 bases in between. Germline CDR1 reads SNHLY; CDR2 reads FYNNEI. CDR3 protein: CASRGELRPLHF. CDR3 nucleotides: TGTGCCAGCAGGGGGGAACTCCGACCCCTCCACTTT.

CDR3 DNA: TGTGCCATGGGACCGGGCAACACTGAAGCTTTCTTT. This translates into CAMGPGNTEAFF. V is TRBV10-3 and J is TRBJ1-1; possibly TRBD1 for D (5 bases). In germline, CDR1 is ENHRY, CDR2 SYGVKD. Trimming took 9 bases from V and 2 from J, leaving 10 bases between them. The CDR3 covers 12 residues.

This clonotype has a count of ten or more. The gene calls are TRBV12-3 or TRBV12-4 and TRBJ1-3; possibly TRBD1 for D (5 bases). The V gene lost 0 bases and the J gene lost 3 bases, with 9 bases spanning the gap. The CDR3 length is 15 residues. The CDR3 DNA reads TGTGCCAGCAGTTTAGCCCGGACAAATGGAAACACCATATATTTT. It codes for CASSLARTNGNTIYF.

This clonotype was detected ten times or more. This chain links TRBV28 with TRBJ2-7; TRBD1 is a possible D gene (5 bases). Germline V gene sequence: CDR1 MDHEN, CDR2 SYDVKM. The CDR3 extends over 14 amino acids. V was shortened by 5 bases and J by 5 bases, with 16 bases between the two germline ends. CDR3 amino acids: CASSAGVQGDEQYF. CDR3 bases: TGTGCCAGCAGTGCCGGCGTCCAAGGGGACGAGCAGTACTTC.

This clonotype has at least ten counts. The genes are TRBV12-3 or TRBV12-4 and TRBJ2-5; D remains ambiguous. The CDR3 covers 15 residues. V lost 1 base, J lost 5 bases, and 14 bases lay in between. CDR3 protein: CASSLGPWFGETQYF. In DNA form, the CDR3 reads TGTGCCAGCAGTTTAGGACCTTGGTTTGGGGAGACCCAGTACTTC.

Note on this clonotype: This may be a read error: a much more frequent sequence differs by one nucleotide. The V call is TRBV14, the J call TRBJ2-5; D gene ambiguous. The CDR3 has 14 residues. The V and J ends lost 7 bases and 5 bases respectively, with 17 bases between them. The V gene's germline CDR1 is SGHDN and CDR2 FVKESK. The CDR3 is CASKPRTRRETQYF. Here the CDR3 DNA reads TGTGCCAGCAAACCCCGGACCCGGCGGGAGACCCAGTACTTC.

At least ten counts were recorded for this clonotype. The J gene is TRBJ2-5, the V gene TRBV20-1; 8 positions match TRBD1. The V segment lost 6 bases and the J segment 2 bases; nucleotides outside the gene matches: 2. The CDR3 contains 12 residues. Germline V gives CDR1 DFQATT, CDR2 SNEGSKA (reference sequence). CDR3 sequence: CSARTGQETQYF. The CDR3 DNA is TGCAGTGCGAGGACAGGGCAAGAGACCCAGTACTTC.

The chain joins TRBV6-2 or TRBV6-3 to TRBJ2-1; D uncertain. The ends were cut back, 2 bases at V and 3 bases at J, with 5 bases in the middle. Germline V gives CDR1 MNHEY, CDR2 SVGEGT. CDR3 length: 13 residues. The CDR3 here is CASSYPDYNEQFF. The CDR3 region has the DNA TGTGCCAGCAGTTACCCGGACTACAATGAGCAGTTCTTC.

The rearrangement joins TRBV20-1 to TRBJ1-1; possible D gene TRBD1, 5 bases. The ends were cut back, 6 bases at V and 13 bases at J, with 15 bases in the middle. Per the germline V gene, CDR1 is DFQATT and CDR2 is SNEGSKA (reference sequence). The CDR3 has 10 residues. This CDR3 is CSAYPEGIFF. The CDR3 DNA follows: TGCAGTGCCTACCCCGAGGGGATTTTCTTT.

The chain employs TRBV20-1 and TRBJ2-7; 9 nucleotides align to TRBD1. The CDR3 covers 15 residues. Germline V gene data show CDR1 as DFQATT and CDR2 as SNEGSKA (reference sequence). J lost 0 bases, V lost 0 bases, and 3 bases had no gene match. The CDR3 here is CSARDRDRASYEQYF. DNA for the CDR3: TGCAGTGCTAGAGACCGGGACAGGGCCTCCTACGAGCAGTACTTC.

This clonotype was detected ten times or more. This chain joins TRBV28 and TRBJ1-5; perhaps TRBD1 as D (6 bases). Trimming took 7 bases from V and 7 from J, leaving 20 bases between them. The CDR3 consists of 15 residues. Germline CDR1 reads MDHEN; CDR2 reads SYDVKM. This chain's CDR3 is CASTFKRGINQPQHF. CDR3 nucleotide sequence: TGTGCCAGCACCTTTAAGAGGGGGATCAACCAGCCCCAGCATTTT.

This clonotype was found many times. The chain couples TRBV28 to TRBJ2-7, with unresolved D. Trimming stripped 2 bases from V and 7 bases from J, with 12 bases between. Germline CDR1 MDHEN, CDR2 SYDVKM. The CDR3 has 13 residues. This CDR3 is CASSLTGTGEQYF. CDR3 sequence (DNA): TGTGCCAGCAGTTTAACGGGTACGGGTGAGCAGTACTTC.

The V call is TRBV28, the J call TRBJ2-1; D remains unclear. V was pared by 0 bases and J by 6 bases, with 15 bases between. The germline V gene has CDR1 MDHEN and CDR2 SYDVKM. The CDR3 extends over 16 amino acids. CDR3 DNA: TGTGCCAGCAGTTTATGGGTCGGGCTAGTGGCCAATGAGCAGTTCTTC. Its protein product is CASSLWVGLVANEQFF. Complete variable domain (other parts from reference TRBV28 and TRBJ2-1): DVKVTQSSRYLVKRTGEKVFLECVQDMDHENMFWYRQDPGLGLRLIYFSYDVKMKEKGDIPEGYSVSREKKERFSLILESASTNQTSMYLCASSLWVGLVANEQFFGPGTRLTVL.

This clonotype has a count of ten or more. The chain has TRBV28 and TRBJ1-2, with 11 bases fitting TRBD1. This CDR3 spans 17 amino acids. The J segment lost 3 bases and the V segment lost 3 bases, leaving 9 bases of the junction unmatched. CDR1 and CDR2 (germline): MDHEN, SYDVKM. CDR3 sequence (DNA): TGTGCCAGCAGTTTGTTGGACAGGGGGCTTGTTGACTATGGCTACACCTTC. This encodes CASSLLDRGLVDYGYTF.

This clonotype has just a few counts. The chain carries TRBV10-3 and TRBJ2-7, with D perhaps matching TRBD2 (6 bases). From germline, CDR1 is ENHRY and CDR2 SYGVKD. This CDR3 contains 11 residues. Trimming removed 3 bases from V and 7 bases from J, with 7 bases in between. The CDR3 DNA follows: TGTGCCATCAGTGACGGGGGTGAGCAGTACTTC. It specifies CAISDGGEQYF.

V usage is TRBV3-1 and J usage is TRBJ2-7, with a tentative D call TRBD1 (6 bases). The germline V gene encodes CDR1 LGHDT and CDR2 YNNKEL (reference sequence). V gave up 5 bases and J gave up 10 bases, with 12 bases separating them. There are 11 residues in the CDR3. The CDR3 spells CASSYRQAQYF. The CDR3 coding sequence is TGTGCCAGCAGCTACCGACAGGCACAGTACTTC.

The chain uses TRBV18 and TRBJ1-6; D gene ambiguous. This CDR3 has 15 amino acids. CDR1 and CDR2 from the germline V gene are KGHSH and LQKENI. V lost 2 bases, J lost 4 bases, and 9 bases lay in between. The CDR3, as DNA: TGTGCCAGCTCACCAGGTGCAGCTTATAATTCACCCCTCCACTTT. Protein sequence: CASSPGAAYNSPLHF.

This clonotype showed up many times. The chain has TRBV2 and TRBJ1-5; maybe TRBD1 (6 bases). Germline loops: CDR1 SNHLY, CDR2 FYNNEI. This CDR3 is 16 amino acids long. V gave up 7 bases and J gave up 6 bases, with 22 bases separating them. The CDR3 here is CASKGVAGGAAQPQHF. In DNA, the CDR3 is TGTGCCAGCAAAGGCGTGGCGGGGGGGGCGGCTCAGCCCCAGCATTTT.